This passage covers 12 T cell receptor beta chains from one sample sequenced in a study of blood T cell repertoires in COVID-19. Here immunoSEQ multiplex PCR was the method, and the copy in TCRdb shows in-frame clones only, minus some. The table has about 82,000 clones, approximately 90% seen once; the top ten hold 1.2%. Specimen: PBMCs or T cells enriched from blood (not recorded which). These receptors all come from a woman between 50 and 59 years old with acute COVID-19.

The CDR3 region is CASSWAGGYEQYF. The CDR3 nucleotides are TGTGCCAGCAGTTGGGCAGGGGGCTACGAGCAGTACTTC. This rearrangement joins TRBV6-5 to TRBJ2-7, with 7 bases aligning to TRBD1. The germline CDR1 and CDR2 sequences are MNHEY and SVGAGI. CDR3 length: 13 residues. With V trimmed by 4 bases and J by 3 bases, 3 bases remained unmatched.

The CDR3 nucleotides are TGTGCCAGCTCACCACAGGACAGCCACACTGAAGCTTTCTTT. Translation: CASSPQDSHTEAFF. The chain is built from TRBV18 and TRBJ1-1, with D perhaps TRBD1 (6 bases). The length of the CDR3 is 14 residues. Germline CDR1 reads KGHSH; CDR2 reads LQKENI. V lost 1 base, J lost 3 bases, and 9 bases lay in between. Based on the CDR3 plus reference TRBV18 and TRBJ1-1, the full variable domain is NAGVMQNPRHLVRRRGQEARLRCSPMKGHSHVYWYRQLPEEGLKFMVYLQKENIIDESGMPKERFSAEFPKEGPSILRIQQVVRGDSAAYFCASSPQDSHTEAFFGQGTRLTVV.

This clone was seen once. This chain uses TRBV2 with TRBJ1-4, with no clear D. Per germline, CDR1 SNHLY and CDR2 FYNNEI. CDR3 size: 13 residues. Trimming took off 11 bases at V and 4 bases at J, with 14 bases between the two ends. CDR3 residues: CAAQADFNEKLFF. As DNA, the CDR3 is TGTGCCGCGCAGGCAGATTTTAATGAAAAACTGTTTTTT.

The gene calls are TRBV20-1 and TRBJ2-1; no clear D gene. V lost 3 bases and J lost 6, with 12 bases in between. This CDR3 contains 13 residues. Germline CDR1 is DFQATT and CDR2 is SNEGSKA (reference sequence). CDR3 loop: CSASGQNRNEQFF. CDR3 nucleotides: TGCAGTGCTAGTGGGCAGAACCGCAATGAGCAGTTCTTC.

V gene TRBV27 combines with J gene TRBJ1-3; D possibly corresponds to TRBD1 (5 bases). CDR3 size: 13 residues. V dropped 3 bases and J dropped 3 bases, with 6 bases sitting between them. Germline-derived CDR1 and CDR2 are MNHEY and SMNVEV (reference sequence). In DNA form, the CDR3 reads TGTGCCAGCAGTTTCGACAGTGGAAACACCATATATTTT. Protein product: CASSFDSGNTIYF.

The V call is TRBV10-2, the J call TRBJ1-1, with D unresolved. The germline gives CDR1 WSHSY, CDR2 SAAADI. The CDR3 totals 13 residues. V was trimmed by 2 bases and J by 3 bases, leaving 7 bases between them. CDR3 DNA sequence: TGCGCCAGCAGTGAGATTTCGGACACTGAAGCTTTCTTT. Translating it yields CASSEISDTEAFF.

The rearrangement uses TRBV5-1 and TRBJ2-3, with 7 bases that match TRBD2. V lost 0 bases to trimming and J lost 5 bases; unmatched junction nucleotides: 6. Germline values: CDR1 SGHRS, CDR2 YFSETQ. This CDR3 has 15 amino acids. The CDR3 DNA reads TGCGCCAGCAGCTTGGTTGCGGGAGAGGTAGATACGCAGTATTTT. Translation: CASSLVAGEVDTQYF. The full variable domain, in which reference TRBV5-1 and TRBJ2-3 provide the parts outside the CDR3, is KAGVTQTPRYLIKTRGQQVTLSCSPISGHRSVSWYQQTPGQGLQFLFEYFSETQRNKGNFPGRFSGRQFSNSRSEMNVSTLELGDSALYLCASSLVAGEVDTQYFGPGTRLTVL.

The J gene is TRBJ2-1, the V gene TRBV29-1, with D unresolved. Trimming cost V 3 bases and J 0 bases, with 9 bases left between them. CDR1 and CDR2 from the germline V gene are SQVTM and ANQGSEA. The CDR3 is 14 amino acids. CDR3 in DNA: TGCAGCGTTGAGGCAGGTAGCTCCTACAATGAGCAGTTCTTC. It encodes CSVEAGSSYNEQFF.

Only a few counts were recorded for this clone. The V gene is TRBV11-3, the J gene TRBJ2-1, with TRBD2 matching over 10 bases. Germline CDR1 is SGHNT and CDR2 is YENEEA. The CDR3 consists of 18 residues. Trimming took 1 base from V and 2 from J; bases not matched to a gene: 8. CDR3 in amino acids: CASSLVPSGRAPYNEQFF. The CDR3 DNA is TGTGCCAGCAGCTTAGTCCCCAGCGGGAGGGCCCCCTACAATGAGCAGTTCTTC.

The chain uses TRBV11-2 and TRBJ2-7; 8 positions agree with TRBD1. CDR3 size: 13 residues. V was pared by 6 bases and J by 7 bases, with 8 bases of the junction left unmatched. CDR1 is SGHAT, CDR2 FQNNGV, per germline. The CDR3 sequence: CASSPDRGSEQYF. CDR3 DNA: TGTGCCAGCAGTCCCGACAGGGGCTCGGAGCAGTACTTC.

The chain combines TRBV7-9 with TRBJ2-7; 7 nucleotides agree with TRBD2. Germline-derived CDR1 and CDR2 are SEHNR and FQNEAQ (reference sequence). V was pared by 6 bases and J by 2 bases, with 4 bases of the junction left unmatched. The CDR3 consists of 13 residues. The CDR3 sequence: CASSRGETYEQYF. The CDR3 DNA follows: TGTGCCAGCAGTCGGGGGGAAACCTACGAGCAGTACTTC.

There are a few counts of this clone. The chain carries TRBV27 and TRBJ2-7, with D possibly being TRBD2 (6 bases). V dropped 5 bases and J dropped 2 bases, with 13 bases sitting between them. The CDR3 totals 14 residues. Germline values: CDR1 MNHEY, CDR2 SMNVEV (reference sequence). CDR3 sequence: CASSLGLSPYEQYF. The CDR3 DNA is TGTGCCAGCAGTCTGGGACTCTCCCCCTACGAGCAGTACTTC.